This passage covers 8 T cell receptor beta chains from one sample sequenced in a study of blood T cell repertoires in COVID-19. Method: immunoSEQ multiplex PCR; TCRdb's copy keeps in-frame clones and lacks some. The sample consists of some 340,000 clones, 90% of them appearing once. Sample: PBMCs or T cells enriched from blood (not recorded which). These receptors all stem from a woman younger than 45 who had been exposed to COVID-19.

The chain combines TRBV5-6 with TRBJ1-3; D gene uncertain. Per the germline V gene, CDR1 is SGHDT and CDR2 is YYEEEE. Trimming took off 4 bases at V and 6 bases at J, with 17 bases between the two ends. This CDR3 comprises 15 residues. In DNA, the CDR3 is TGTGCCAGCAGCCCTCCGGGTCTAAAGGAAAACACCATATATTTT. Translating it yields CASSPPGLKENTIYF.

V gene TRBV18 combines with J gene TRBJ1-4; TRBD1 matches at 7 bases. Germline V gene data show CDR1 as KGHSH and CDR2 as LQKENI. This CDR3 is 14 amino acids long. Trimming removed 3 bases from V and 6 bases from J; junction bases left unmatched: 4. For the CDR3, the DNA is TGTGCCAGCTCACCCAGGGGGTCCGATGAAAAACTGTTTTTT. Protein sequence: CASSPRGSDEKLFF.

The chain recombines TRBV5-1 with TRBJ2-7; tentatively, D is TRBD1 (6 bases). The germline V gene encodes CDR1 SGHRS and CDR2 YFSETQ. The CDR3 sequence is 16 residues long. Trimming removed 5 bases from V and 4 bases from J, with 22 bases in between. The CDR3 DNA reads TGCGCCAGCAGTCCCTCTCCGGGACAAATGGTATACGAGCAGTACTTC. This codes for CASSPSPGQMVYEQYF.

The chain carries TRBV7-8 and TRBJ2-5, with D possibly matching TRBD2 (7 bases). The CDR3 totals 16 residues. Germline V gives CDR1 SGHVS, CDR2 FQNEAQ. The V and J ends lost 7 bases and 1 base respectively, with 19 bases between them. CDR3 protein: CASTPLGGGLQETQYF. The CDR3, as DNA: TGTGCCAGCACCCCATTAGGCGGGGGCCTCCAAGAGACCCAGTACTTC.

V and J are TRBV5-1 and TRBJ2-7, with 7 positions matching TRBD1. This CDR3 comprises 13 residues. Germline-derived CDR1 and CDR2 are SGHRS and YFSETQ. With 4 bases clipped from V and 6 bases from J, the junction kept 7 bases outside the gene matches. The CDR3 spells CASSLSTGTEQYF. CDR3 sequence (DNA): TGCGCCAGCAGCCTCTCGACAGGGACCGAGCAGTACTTC. Based on the CDR3 plus reference TRBV5-1 and TRBJ2-7, the full variable domain is KAGVTQTPRYLIKTRGQQVTLSCSPISGHRSVSWYQQTPGQGLQFLFEYFSETQRNKGNFPGRFSGRQFSNSRSEMNVSTLELGDSALYLCASSLSTGTEQYFGPGTRLTVT.

The sample holds one count of this clone. The V gene is TRBV18, the J gene TRBJ2-7; 9 nucleotides line up with TRBD2. Germline trimming cut 6 bases from V and 6 bases from J; bases unmatched to any gene: 15. The germline CDR1 and CDR2 sequences are KGHSH and LQKENI. The CDR3 has 16 amino acids. CDR3 DNA: TGTGCCAGCTCCCCCGTAGCGGGGGCCCCTGTAGGCGAGCAGTACTTC. This gives the protein CASSPVAGAPVGEQYF.

V is TRBV19 and J is TRBJ2-3; D remains ambiguous. The germline V gene encodes CDR1 LNHDA and CDR2 SQIVND (reference sequence). CDR3 length: 13 amino acids. Trimming took off 9 bases at V and 0 bases at J, with 10 bases between the two ends. The CDR3 DNA sequence: TGTGCCAGCAAACACCCTAGCACAGATACGCAGTATTTT. Amino acids: CASKHPSTDTQYF. Based on the CDR3 plus reference TRBV19 and TRBJ2-3, the full variable domain is DGGITQSPKYLFRKEGQNVTLSCEQNLNHDAMYWYRQDPGQGLRLIYYSQIVNDFQKGDIAEGYSVSREKKESFPLTVTSAQKNPTAFYLCASKHPSTDTQYFGPGTRLTVL.

The genes are TRBV9 and TRBJ2-1, with 12 nucleotides matching TRBD2. The CDR3 totals 19 residues. J gave up 11 bases and V 3 bases, and 21 bases lay outside the gene matches. Germline values: CDR1 SGDLS, CDR2 YYNGEE. The CDR3 sequence is CASSAPSSGGAPGTKQQFF. The CDR3 coding sequence is TGTGCCAGCAGCGCGCCATCTAGCGGGGGGGCTCCGGGGACCAAACAGCAGTTCTTC.